The following is a TCR beta chain sequence with its context. Its antigen is undetermined. This entry is derived from a study of early T cells in non-severe SARS-CoV-2 infection. Findings and limits, study-wide: Missing private and CD4 specificities, VDJdb matching favored anti-spike CD8 responses.

Attachment of unique molecular identifiers was made to individual cDNA molecules. A single record per CDR3 protein comes from TCRdb applying MiXCR to the 5' RACE reads. The sample has 80,000 or so distinct CDR3 sequences; roughly 10% are singletons. Germline CDR1 is DFQATT and CDR2 is SNEGSKA (reference sequence). Trimming cost V 6 bases and J 10 bases; bases outside gene matches: 6. This CDR3 contains 12 residues. Specimen: whole blood, collected at baseline. V usage is TRBV20-1 and J usage is TRBJ1-6; 7 positions agree with TRBD1. This receptor was obtained from an adult who was a healthcare worker with PCR-confirmed SARS-CoV-2 infection or an uninfected control (not recorded which). The CDR3 DNA follows: TGCAGTGCCAACAGGGGAGAATCACCCCTCCACTTT. Amino acid sequence: CSANRGESPLHF.